The 19 T cell receptor beta chains listed next were all sequenced from one sample in a study of siplizumab effects on memory and regulatory T cells. TCRdb's table, derived via immunoSEQ multiplex PCR, lists solely in-frame clones and lacks some. Here the sample spans tens of thousands of clones, 70% to 90% being singletons. The specimen sequenced was memory CD4+ T cells sorted from blood. The receptors were gathered from a human donor in good health.

Written as DNA, the CDR3 is TGCGCCAGCAGCCCACAGGGGGCTAACACTGAAGCTTTCTTT. Translating it yields CASSPQGANTEAFF. J is TRBJ1-1 and V is TRBV5-1; 9 positions agree with TRBD1. Unmatched junction bases numbered 3, after V lost 4 bases and J lost 2 bases. From germline, CDR1 is SGHRS and CDR2 YFSETQ. This CDR3 region has 14 residues.

This clone has more than one count but fewer than ten. The rearrangement joins TRBV18 to TRBJ2-7, with a weak D call TRBD1 (5 bases). Looked up from germline, CDR1 is KGHSH and CDR2 is LQKENI. The CDR3 is 14 amino acids. Trimming left V 0 bases short and J 4 bases short, with 10 bases between. In DNA form, the CDR3 reads TGTGCCAGCTCACCACCGACGGACAAATACGAGCAGTACTTC. This gives the protein CASSPPTDKYEQYF.

This clone has only one observation. The chain has TRBV19 and TRBJ2-5, with TRBD1 as a possible D gene (6 bases). The germline gives CDR1 LNHDA, CDR2 SQIVND (reference sequence). The length of the CDR3 is 14 residues. The germline V and J ends were trimmed by 5 bases and 2 bases, with 12 bases remaining between them. Here the CDR3 DNA reads TGTGCCAGTAGTTTTGGACAGCTTCAAGAGACCCAGTACTTC. It yields the protein CASSFGQLQETQYF.

This clone came up once. V gene TRBV5-1 combines with J gene TRBJ2-2; 10 bases fit TRBD1. CDR1 SGHRS and CDR2 YFSETQ come from the germline V gene. The J segment lost 5 bases and the V segment lost 3 bases, leaving 4 bases of the junction unmatched. The CDR3 totals 15 residues. The CDR3 bases are TGCGCCAGCAGCTGGGACAGGGGTGAGACCGGGGAGCTGTTTTTT. Amino acids: CASSWDRGETGELFF.

V and J are TRBV6-1 and TRBJ2-7; D is unresolved. Germline lookup yields CDR1 MNHNS and CDR2 SASEGT. Trimming removed 3 bases from V and 6 bases from J, with 18 bases in between. The CDR3 extends over 15 amino acids. The DNA for the CDR3 is TGTGCCAGCAGTGATCCCCATTGGCAGTCTGGCGAGCAGTACTTC. It translates to CASSDPHWQSGEQYF.

On this clone itself: Other DNA sequences within the sample encode an identical CDR3. The chain recombines TRBV30 with TRBJ2-4, with D possibly matching TRBD1 (5 bases). Germline CDR1 and CDR2: GTSNPN and SVGIG (reference sequence). The CDR3 runs 12 residues. Between the trimmed V and J ends, which lost 3 bases and 5 bases, there was a span of 8 bases. CDR3 bases: TGTGCCTGGAGCAGGGCAGAAAACATTCAGTACTTC. Translated: CAWSRAENIQYF. The full variable domain, rest sourced from reference TRBV30 and TRBJ2-4, is SQTIHQWPATLVQPVGSPLSLECTVEGTSNPNLYWYRQAAGRGLQLLFYSVGIGQISSEVPQNLSASRPQDRQFILSSKKLLLSDSGFYLCAWSRAENIQYFGAGTRLSVL.

The genes are TRBV5-1 and TRBJ1-1; the D gene is possibly TRBD1 (5 bases). V lost 3 bases to trimming and J lost 3 bases, with 15 bases between them. This CDR3 is 15 amino acids long. Germline V gene sequence: CDR1 SGHRS, CDR2 YFSETQ. The CDR3 is CASSSNNGGYTEAFF. In DNA form, the CDR3 reads TGCGCCAGCAGCTCCAATAACGGGGGGTACACTGAAGCTTTCTTT.

The rearrangement joins TRBV4-2 to TRBJ2-7; TRBD1 aligns across 7 bases. The germline gives CDR1 LGHNA, CDR2 YNFKEQ. After removal of 1 base from V and 0 bases from J, the junction contained 6 bases not matched to a gene. The CDR3 has 16 residues. The CDR3 DNA sequence: TGTGCCAGCAGCCAAGCTTTCCAGGGGGTCTCCTACGAGCAGTACTTC. This sequence encodes CASSQAFQGVSYEQYF.

The chain couples TRBV19 to TRBJ2-3, with D perhaps matching TRBD1 or TRBD2 (5 bases each). CDR1 LNHDA and CDR2 SQIVND come from the germline V gene (reference sequence). The CDR3 sequence is 16 residues long. Trimming took 4 bases from V and 5 from J, leaving 19 bases between them. CDR3 sequence: CASSTIGTSVRDTQYF. The CDR3 bases are TGTGCCAGTAGTACCATTGGGACCTCTGTGAGAGATACGCAGTATTTT.

This rearrangement joins TRBV2 to TRBJ2-3; 9 positions match TRBD2. The CDR3 has 17 residues. The germline CDR1 and CDR2 sequences are SNHLY and FYNNEI. V dropped 8 bases and J dropped 0; count of bases not matched to a gene: 12. The CDR3 protein is CASSPGTSPISTDTQYF. DNA of the CDR3: TGTGCCAGCTCCCCCGGGACTAGCCCGATCAGCACAGATACGCAGTATTTT.

The chain couples TRBV14 to TRBJ2-7, with 7 nucleotides matching TRBD1. The germline CDR1 and CDR2 sequences are SGHDN and FVKESK. V shed 3 bases and J 6 bases; nucleotides not matched to a gene: 2. The CDR3 is 12 residues long. The DNA for the CDR3 is TGTGCCAGCAGCCAGACAGGGATCGAGCAGTACTTC. Protein product: CASSQTGIEQYF.

V gene TRBV10-3 combines with J gene TRBJ2-7, with 12 bases matching TRBD1. V lost 7 bases and J lost 1; bases outside the gene matches: 11. The CDR3 runs 17 residues. CDR1 is ENHRY, CDR2 SYGVKD, per germline. The DNA for the CDR3 is TGTGCCATCAATTCGGGGACAGGGGGCACAAATTCCTACGAGCAGTACTTC. Its translation is CAINSGTGGTNSYEQYF.

This chain joins TRBV28 and TRBJ1-2; D remains ambiguous. Looked up from germline, CDR1 is MDHEN and CDR2 is SYDVKM. The CDR3 is 14 amino acids. V lost 3 bases, J lost 4 bases, and 12 bases lay in between. CDR3 region: CASSFSQSPYGYTF. CDR3 bases: TGTGCCAGCAGTTTTTCGCAGTCCCCCTATGGCTACACCTTC.

The chain uses TRBV21-1 and TRBJ1-2; the table calls TRBD1, which could not be checked here. TRBV21-1 is deemed a pseudogene. The CDR3 covers 17 residues. CDR3 sequence: CASSTRRETQANYGYTF. CDR3 bases: TGTGCCAGCAGCACCCGGCGTGAGACACAGGCTAACTATGGCTACACCTTC.

The chain carries TRBV27 and TRBJ2-7, with 15 bases lining up with TRBD2. The CDR3 extends over 18 amino acids. The junction had 13 bases not matched to a gene; V was cut back by 6 bases and J by 4 bases. The germline CDR1 and CDR2 sequences are MNHEY and SMNVEV (reference sequence). The CDR3: CASRRTSGRAGVFYEQYF. The CDR3 bases are TGTGCCAGCAGGCGGACTAGCGGGAGGGCCGGGGTTTTTTACGAGCAGTACTTC.

The J gene is TRBJ1-2, the V gene TRBV6-1; 7 bases map to TRBD1. Germline V gene sequence: CDR1 MNHNS, CDR2 SASEGT. The CDR3 is 15 amino acids. Trimming took 6 bases from V and 4 from J; bases not matched to a gene: 11. In DNA form, the CDR3 reads TGTGCCAGCAGCCCAAGGGGTCGGGACAGCTATGGCTACACCTTC. As protein: CASSPRGRDSYGYTF.

The chain joins TRBV2 to TRBJ1-4, with D perhaps TRBD1 (6 bases). CDR1 SNHLY and CDR2 FYNNEI come from the germline V gene. The CDR3 extends over 14 amino acids. Trimming removed 6 bases from V and 2 bases from J, with 10 bases in between. DNA for the CDR3: TGTGCCAGCAGCGGGACACACACTAATGAAAAACTGTTTTTT. Its protein product is CASSGTHTNEKLFF.

The chain recombines TRBV7-2 with TRBJ2-5; the match to TRBD2 covers 11 bases. The CDR3 totals 15 residues. Looked up from germline, CDR1 is SGHTA and CDR2 is FQGNSA. The trim removed 2 bases at V and 4 bases at J, leaving 3 bases unmatched. The CDR3 nucleotides are TGTGCCAGCAGCTTACCGACTAGCGGGGTAGAGACCCAGTACTTC. Protein product: CASSLPTSGVETQYF.

J is TRBJ1-2 and V is TRBV28, with 9 positions matching TRBD1. The CDR3 sequence is 13 residues long. CDR1 is MDHEN, CDR2 SYDVKM, per germline. After removal of 6 bases from V and 5 bases from J, the junction contained 4 bases not matched to a gene. The CDR3 DNA sequence: TGTGCCAGCAGGTCCGGGACAGGGTATGGCTACACCTTC. The encoded protein is CASRSGTGYGYTF.